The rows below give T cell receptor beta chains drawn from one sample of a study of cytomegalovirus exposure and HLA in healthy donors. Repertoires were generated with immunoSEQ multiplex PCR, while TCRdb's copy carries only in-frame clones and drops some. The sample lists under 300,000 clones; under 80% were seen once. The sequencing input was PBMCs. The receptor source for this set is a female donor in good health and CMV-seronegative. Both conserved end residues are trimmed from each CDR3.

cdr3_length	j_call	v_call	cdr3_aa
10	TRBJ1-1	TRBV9	ASSVEGGGAF
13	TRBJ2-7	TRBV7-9	ASSFINSSGYEQY
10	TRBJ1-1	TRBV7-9	SSTLEGRGAF
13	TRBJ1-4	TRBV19	ASSPTGWTNEKLF
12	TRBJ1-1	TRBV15	ATSRVVGNTEAF
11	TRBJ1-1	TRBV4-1	ASSRTWNTEAF
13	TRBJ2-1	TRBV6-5	ASAAEWASYNEQF
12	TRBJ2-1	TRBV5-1	ASSLGISGNEQF
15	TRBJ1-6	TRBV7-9	ASSLFGGANSNSPLH
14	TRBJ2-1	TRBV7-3	ASTPRGGSRYNEQF
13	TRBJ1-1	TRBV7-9	ASSLTPTLRTEAF
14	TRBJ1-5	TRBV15	ATSRGDRGGGQPQH
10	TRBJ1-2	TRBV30	AWVGGIVGYT
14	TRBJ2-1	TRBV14	ASSHRLGSSYNEQF
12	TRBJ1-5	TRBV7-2	ASSLEMQGSAQH
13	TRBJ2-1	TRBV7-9	ASRKDSSFYNEQF
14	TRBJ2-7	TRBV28	ASSLGTGGTFYEQY
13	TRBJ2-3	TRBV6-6	ASSDRSQGTDTQY
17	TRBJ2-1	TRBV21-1	ASSNPRASGRARANEQF
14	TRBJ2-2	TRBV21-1	ASSNIGSFHTGELF
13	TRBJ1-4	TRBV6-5	ASSYSGSTNEKLF
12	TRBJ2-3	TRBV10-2	ASRLAGITDTQY